This entry lists 6 T cell receptor beta chains sequenced from one sample in a study of blood T cell repertoires in COVID-19. Clones were read by immunoSEQ multiplex PCR, and TCRdb kept only the in-frame ones, dropping some. The top ten hold 5.5% to 7.5% of the sample, which has 200,000 to 250,000 clones, about 83% seen once. Sequencing was carried out using PBMCs or T cells enriched from blood (not recorded which). Receptors were obtained from a woman in her forties who had recovered from COVID-19.

This clone is judged medium-sized (0.01 to 0.1%). This chain joins TRBV5-5 and TRBJ2-3; D is unclear. The CDR3 has 15 amino acids. V was clipped by 0 bases and J by 0 bases, with 8 bases between them. In germline, CDR1 is SGHKS, CDR2 YYEKEE (reference sequence). The CDR3 sequence is CASSLGHSSTDTQYF. CDR3 bases: TGTGCCAGCAGCTTGGGACACTCTAGCACAGATACGCAGTATTTT.

The CDR3 DNA reads as TGTGCCAGCAGCACGGACAGAAATCAGCCCCAGCATTTT. Encoded protein: CASSTDRNQPQHF. The chain combines TRBV5-4 with TRBJ1-5, with a weak D call TRBD1 (6 bases). The CDR3 has 13 amino acids. Deletions cut 4 bases from V and 4 bases from J, with 9 bases between. Germline V gene data show CDR1 as SGHNT and CDR2 as YYREEE (reference sequence). The whole variable domain, remainder taken from reference TRBV5-4 and TRBJ1-5, is ETGVTQSPTHLIKTRGQQVTLRCSSQSGHNTVSWYQQALGQGPQFIFQYYREEENGRGNFPPRFSGLQFPNYSSELNVNALELDDSALYLCASSTDRNQPQHFGDGTRLSIL.

The V and J genes are TRBV30 and TRBJ1-2; D unresolved. Germline V lookup: CDR1 GTSNPN, CDR2 SVGIG (reference sequence). V lost 4 bases to trimming and J lost 3 bases, with 12 bases between them. CDR3 length: 13 amino acids. The CDR3 reads CAWTRSLDYGYTF. The CDR3 DNA is TGTGCCTGGACCCGGAGTTTGGACTATGGCTACACCTTC.

This chain uses TRBV7-2 with TRBJ1-5, with 12 bases identical to TRBD1. The ends lost 5 bases at V and 1 base at J; junction bases unmatched: 9. Looked up from germline, CDR1 is SGHTA and CDR2 is FQGNSA. There are 18 residues in the CDR3. DNA for the CDR3: TGTGCCAGCAGCCACTCCGGGACAGGGGGCCGGAGCAATCAGCCCCAGCATTTT. Protein sequence: CASSHSGTGGRSNQPQHF.

The V call is TRBV11-2, the J call TRBJ2-1; 7 positions agree with TRBD2. CDR1 is SGHAT, CDR2 FQNNGV, per germline. The CDR3 length is 12 residues. V was pared by 5 bases and J by 12 bases, with 7 bases of the junction left unmatched. The CDR3 loop reads CASSHPGRGQFF. Here the CDR3 DNA reads TGTGCCAGCAGCCACCCGGGGAGGGGGCAGTTCTTC.

This clone occurred a few times. V usage is TRBV11-2 and J usage is TRBJ1-3; TRBD1 aligns across 8 bases. Germline lookup yields CDR1 SGHAT and CDR2 FQNNGV. Losses at the gene ends were 4 bases for V and 2 bases for J; bases not matched to a gene: 4. CDR3 size: 15 residues. CDR3 protein: CASSSRQGTGNTIYF. For the CDR3, the DNA is TGTGCCAGCAGCTCGAGACAGGGGACTGGAAACACCATATATTTT.